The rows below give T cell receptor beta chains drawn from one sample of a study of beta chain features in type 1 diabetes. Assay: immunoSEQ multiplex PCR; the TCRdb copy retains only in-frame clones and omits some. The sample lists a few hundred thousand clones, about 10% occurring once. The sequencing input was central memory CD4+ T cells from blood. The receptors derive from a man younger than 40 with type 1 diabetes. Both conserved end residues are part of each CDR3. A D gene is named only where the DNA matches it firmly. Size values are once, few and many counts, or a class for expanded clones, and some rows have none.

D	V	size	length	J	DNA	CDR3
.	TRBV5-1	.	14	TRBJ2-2	TGCGCCAGCAGCTATGCGGGAAATACCGGGGAGCTGTTTTTT	CASSYAGNTGELFF
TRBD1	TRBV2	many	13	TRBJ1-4	TGTGCCAGCACCGGGACAGGATCCGAAAAACTGTTTTTT	CASTGTGSEKLFF
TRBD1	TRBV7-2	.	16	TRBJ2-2	TGTGCCAGCAGCCCCCGGACAGGTCACAACACCGGGGAGCTGTTTTTT	CASSPRTGHNTGELFF
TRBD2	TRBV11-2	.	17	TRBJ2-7	TGTGCCAGCAGTCCTCTGATCGGAGCGGGGAGCTCCTACGAGCAGTACTTC	CASSPLIGAGSSYEQYF
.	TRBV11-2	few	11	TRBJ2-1	TGTGCCAGCAGCTTATACGATGAGCAGTTCTTC	CASSLYDEQFF
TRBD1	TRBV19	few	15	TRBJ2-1	TGTGCCAGTAGTCTCCCCGGGACAGGCTACAATGAGCAGTTCTTC	CASSLPGTGYNEQFF
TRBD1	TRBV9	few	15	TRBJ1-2	TGTGCCAGCAGCGTTACTCAGGGGGCTGATCTTGGCTACACCTTC	CASSVTQGADLGYTF
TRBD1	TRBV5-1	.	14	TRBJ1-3	TGCGCCAGCAGCTTTGGGACAGAGGGAAACACCATATATTTT	CASSFGTEGNTIYF
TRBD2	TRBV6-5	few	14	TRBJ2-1	TGTGCCAGCTTCAGCGGGAGCGCTCCCAATGAGCAGTTCTTC	CASFSGSAPNEQFF
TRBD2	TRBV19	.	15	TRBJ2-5	TGTGCCAGTAGTTCCAGACAGCGGGAAGGGCCGACCCAGTACTTC	CASSSRQREGPTQYF
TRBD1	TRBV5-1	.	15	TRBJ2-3	TGCGCCAGCAGCCCGGGGACAGGAGACACAGATACGCAGTATTTT	CASSPGTGDTDTQYF
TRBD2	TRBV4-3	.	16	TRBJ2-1	TGCGCCAGCAGCCAAGATTTGCAGCGGGAGGGTGGTGAGCAGTTCTTC	CASSQDLQREGGEQFF
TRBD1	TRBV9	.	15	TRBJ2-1	TGTGCCAGCAGCTCGCGACAGGGGATGTACAATGAGCAGTTCTTC	CASSSRQGMYNEQFF
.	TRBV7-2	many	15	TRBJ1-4	TGTGCCAGCAGCCGCGCGGCAGGGGCTAATGAAAAACTGTTTTTT	CASSRAAGANEKLFF